This TCR beta chain was found in a study of shared clonotypes between healthy human individuals. About the study: A few men and a couple of women, aged 18 to 49, were donors. Whole-study results and caveats: Limited genetic and exposure-history diversity came from having few donors.

In the CD4+ fraction, cells were divided into CD45RA+ naive and CD45RA-negative memory subsets. The CDR3 is 14 amino acids. CDR1 and CDR2 (germline): SGHDN, FVKESK. Trimming removed 4 bases from V and 2 bases from J, with 8 bases in between. As processed by the authors: Junction-only sequences produced by ImmunoSEQ had no quality scores, so filtering differed. The method was immunoSEQ multiplex PCR; TCRdb's version includes in-frame clones alone and lacks a portion of them. Clonal size and the V and J genes are those of that table, whereas D and trimming came from the DNA. The table records about 640,000 clones, 55% to 75% of them present only once. A few counts support this clone. Its antigen is undetermined.

The rearrangement uses TRBV14 and TRBJ2-2, with D uncertain. The source of this sequence is a woman aged 25 to 39 in good health. The material sequenced was memory CD4+ T cells sorted from blood. The subset is: CD45RA-negative fraction. The CDR3 protein is CASSLQRNTGELFF. As DNA, the CDR3 is TGTGCCAGCAGCCTCCAGAGAAACACCGGGGAGCTGTTTTTT.